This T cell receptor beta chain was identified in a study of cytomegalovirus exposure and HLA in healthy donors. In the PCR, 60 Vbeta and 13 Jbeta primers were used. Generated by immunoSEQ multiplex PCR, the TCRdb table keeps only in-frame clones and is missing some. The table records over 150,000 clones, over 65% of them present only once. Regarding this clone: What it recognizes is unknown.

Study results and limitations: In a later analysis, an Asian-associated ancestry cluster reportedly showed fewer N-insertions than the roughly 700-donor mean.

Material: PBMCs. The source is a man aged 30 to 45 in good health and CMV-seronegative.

The CDR3 nucleotides read TGTGCCAGCAGTTACTCGAGGGCTGGGGACATAGATACGCAGTATTTT. It is translated as CASSYSRAGDIDTQYF. The chain has TRBV6-6 and TRBJ2-3, with a weak D call TRBD1 (6 bases). Germline assignment: CDR1 MNHNY and CDR2 SVGAGI (reference sequence). The CDR3 has 16 amino acids. V lost 0 bases to trimming and J lost 5 bases, with 15 bases between them.